This entry concerns a single TCR beta chain. CD45RO negativity and positive selection for CCR7 defined naive CD8 cells, a population that excluded terminally differentiated effector memory CD45RA+ cells. The CDR3 spans 15 residues. Germline V gene lookup returns CDR1 KGHSH and CDR2 LQKENI. Trimming at V came to 1 base and at J to 5 bases, leaving 3 bases not matched to a gene. Clones were sequenced by immunoSEQ multiplex PCR, and TCRdb holds only the in-frame ones, with some missing. The table includes about 680,000 clones, about 91% detected once. This record comes from a study of shared clonotypes between healthy human individuals.

The origin of this receptor is a man younger than 45 in good health. The sequenced material came from naive CD8+ T cells sorted from blood. J is TRBJ2-1 and V is TRBV18, with 9 bases that match TRBD2. CDR3 protein: CASSPQTSGHNEQFF. The CDR3 region has the DNA TGTGCCAGCTCACCACAGACTAGCGGCCACAATGAGCAGTTCTTC.